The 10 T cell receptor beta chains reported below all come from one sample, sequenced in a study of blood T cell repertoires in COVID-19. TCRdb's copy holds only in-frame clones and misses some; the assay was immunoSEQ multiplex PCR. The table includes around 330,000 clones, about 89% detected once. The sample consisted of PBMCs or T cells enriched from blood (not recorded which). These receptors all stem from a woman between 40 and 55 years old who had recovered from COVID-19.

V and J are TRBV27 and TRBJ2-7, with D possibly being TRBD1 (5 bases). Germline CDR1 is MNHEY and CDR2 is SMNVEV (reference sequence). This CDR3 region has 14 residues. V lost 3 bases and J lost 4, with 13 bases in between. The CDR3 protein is CASSFGASDYEQYF. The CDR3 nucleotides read TGTGCCAGCAGTTTTGGGGCGTCGGATTACGAGCAGTACTTC.

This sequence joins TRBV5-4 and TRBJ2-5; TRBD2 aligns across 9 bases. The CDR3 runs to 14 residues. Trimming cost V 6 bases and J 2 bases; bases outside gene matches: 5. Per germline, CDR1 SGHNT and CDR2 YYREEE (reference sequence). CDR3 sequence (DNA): TGTGCCAGCACTGCGGGGGGGTTTCAAGAGACCCAGTACTTC. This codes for CASTAGGFQETQYF.

The CDR3: CASSQEGASHNEQFF. CDR3 coding DNA: TGTGCCAGCAGCCAAGAGGGGGCTAGTCACAATGAGCAGTTCTTC. The V gene is TRBV4-2, the J gene TRBJ2-1, with TRBD1 as a possible D gene (6 bases). The CDR3 is made up of 15 amino acids. V was clipped by 0 bases and J by 5 bases, with 11 bases between them. CDR1 LGHNA and CDR2 YNFKEQ come from the germline V gene.

The CDR3 is CASRQAGLGQETQYF. CDR3 DNA: TGTGCCAGCAGGCAAGCAGGGTTAGGTCAAGAGACCCAGTACTTC. V and J are TRBV28 and TRBJ2-5, with TRBD1 as a possible D gene (5 bases). The V and J ends lost 6 bases and 2 bases respectively, with 16 bases between them. This CDR3 is built from 15 residues. CDR1 and CDR2 (germline): MDHEN, SYDVKM.

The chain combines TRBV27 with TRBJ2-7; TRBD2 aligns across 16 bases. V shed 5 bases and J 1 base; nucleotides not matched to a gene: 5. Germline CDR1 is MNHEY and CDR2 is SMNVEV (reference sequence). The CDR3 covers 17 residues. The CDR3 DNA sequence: TGTGCCAGCAGTAGGGGACTAGCGGGAGGGATATCCTACGAGCAGTACTTC. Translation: CASSRGLAGGISYEQYF.

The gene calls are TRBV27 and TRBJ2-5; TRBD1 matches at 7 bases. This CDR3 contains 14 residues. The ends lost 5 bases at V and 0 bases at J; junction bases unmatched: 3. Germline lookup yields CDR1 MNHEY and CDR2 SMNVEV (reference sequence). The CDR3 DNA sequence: TGTGCCAGCAGTCCTGACAGGGACCAAGAGACCCAGTACTTC. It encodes CASSPDRDQETQYF.

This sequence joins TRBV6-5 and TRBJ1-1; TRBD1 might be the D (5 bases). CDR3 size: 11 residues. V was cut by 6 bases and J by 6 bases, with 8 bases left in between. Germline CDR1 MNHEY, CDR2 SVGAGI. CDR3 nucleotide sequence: TGTGCCAGCAGAAGACAGTCTGAAGCTTTCTTT. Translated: CASRRQSEAFF.

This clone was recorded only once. DNA for the CDR3: TGTGCCAGTACCGGGGGTTCCTACAATGAGCAGTTCTTC. Translating it yields CASTGGSYNEQFF. The chain is built from TRBV19 and TRBJ2-1, with D possibly TRBD2 on 6 matching bases. Trimming removed 7 bases from V and 1 base from J, with 8 bases in between. Germline V gives CDR1 LNHDA, CDR2 SQIVND (reference sequence). The CDR3 is 13 residues long.

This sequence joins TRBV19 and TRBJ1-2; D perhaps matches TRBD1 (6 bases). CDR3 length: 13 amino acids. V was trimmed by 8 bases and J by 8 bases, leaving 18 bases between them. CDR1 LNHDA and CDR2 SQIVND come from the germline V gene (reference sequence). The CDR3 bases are TGTGCCAGTCGCCTCTCGGGGGGGCAAGGCTACACCTTC. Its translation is CASRLSGGQGYTF.

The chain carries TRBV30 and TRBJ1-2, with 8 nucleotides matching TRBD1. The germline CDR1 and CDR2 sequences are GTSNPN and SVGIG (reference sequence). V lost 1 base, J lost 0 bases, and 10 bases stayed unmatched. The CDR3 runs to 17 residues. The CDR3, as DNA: TGTGCCTGGAGTGCCGGACAGGGCACTGGAGCTAACTATGGCTACACCTTC. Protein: CAWSAGQGTGANYGYTF.